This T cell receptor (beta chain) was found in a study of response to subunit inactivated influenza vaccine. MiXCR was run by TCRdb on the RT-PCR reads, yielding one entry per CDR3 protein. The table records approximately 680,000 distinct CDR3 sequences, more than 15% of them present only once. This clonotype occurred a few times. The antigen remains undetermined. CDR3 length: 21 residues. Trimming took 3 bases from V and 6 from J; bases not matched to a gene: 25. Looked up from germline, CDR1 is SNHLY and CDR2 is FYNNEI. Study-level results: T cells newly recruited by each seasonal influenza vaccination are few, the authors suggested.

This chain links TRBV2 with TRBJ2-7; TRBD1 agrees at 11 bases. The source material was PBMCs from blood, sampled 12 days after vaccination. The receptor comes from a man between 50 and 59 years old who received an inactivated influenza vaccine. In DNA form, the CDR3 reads TGTGCCAGCAGTGAGCCCGGGACAGGGGGAGGAGGTGATCGCGGGTTGTTCGAGCAGTACTTC. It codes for CASSEPGTGGGGDRGLFEQYF.